Reported below is one TCR beta chain. Its antigen is unknown. The length of the CDR3 is 16 residues. After removal of 1 base from V and 0 bases from J, the junction contained 5 bases not matched to a gene. In germline, CDR1 is SEHNR, CDR2 FQNEAQ (reference sequence). This record belongs to a study of cytomegalovirus exposure and HLA in healthy donors. Researchers ran the PCR with 60 Vbeta and 13 Jbeta primers. Profiled with immunoSEQ multiplex PCR; TCRdb holds only in-frame clones, not every one. The sample includes 20,000 to 30,000 clones, 79% of them seen just once. General study findings and limits: Rates of TCR association differed by HLA locus in a later analysis, with DRB1 highest and HLA-C lowest. Common viral pathogens were later found to be apparently linked to several of the most significant clusters. Previously analyzed data showed that most TCR beta V segments were productive at a frequency of about 90% or about 30%.

V gene TRBV7-9 combines with J gene TRBJ2-5; 7 nucleotides line up with TRBD2. Sequencing was done on a sample of PBMCs. This sequence was found in a male donor in good health and CMV-seronegative. In DNA form, the CDR3 reads TGTGCCAGCAGCTTAGGGTTTGGGAGGGACCAAGAGACCCAGTACTTC. Its translation: CASSLGFGRDQETQYF.